Listed here is a single T cell receptor (beta chain). This clonotype was counted a few times. Its antigen is unknown. A read error is possible here, since a much larger clone lies one base away. The sample belongs to a study of T cell repertoires in cytomegalovirus infection (dated by TCRdb to 2018 to 2020). Broadly, across the study: Donor HLA type was relevant to the analysis, because carriage of CMV infection together with the matching HLA type was indicated by public TCR beta signatures.

The CDR3 sequence holds 14 residues, the cysteine and phenylalanine included. Just the 42-base CDR3 DNA is kept, in frame starting at base 1. Via the germline V gene, CDR1 is SGHTA and CDR2 FQGNSA. Broader findings and caveats from the paper: The ex vivo response was dominated by HLA-C-restricted CMV-specific TCR beta clonotypes, which also provided the single most frequent clonotype in two of eight donors. In both this cohort and an independent roughly 330-donor cohort, the cumulative frequency of public TCR beta family members distinguished carriers of CMV infection plus the relevant HLA type.

Sequencing relied on an Illumina HiSeq 1500. Using fastp trimming at Q25 and MiXCR clonotype assembly, TCRdb reanalyzed the public sequencing data and kept in-frame beta chains. Every entry covers one CDR3 protein and lists the most common genes and DNA from its rows. The sample has 200,000 to 300,000 distinct CDR3 sequences on record, approximately 9.1% of them singletons. About 16% of the sample comes from the top ten. The source material was PBMCs. The sequence is built from TRBV7-2 and TRBJ2-5; the best D guess is TRBD2, with 6 bases matching. The receptor was isolated from a human donor in good health (CMV status not recorded). Some clones in this sample may be carry-over from other donors' samples. The CDR3: CASSQGLSRETRYF. The DNA sequence follows: TGTGCCAGCAGCCAGGGACTCAGCAGAGAGACCCGGTACTTC.